This record concerns one T cell receptor beta chain sequence. Trimming cost V 5 bases and J 5 bases, with 15 bases left between them. The CDR3 runs 14 residues. Germline CDR1 and CDR2: SGHVS and FQNEAQ. The data were taken from a study of long-term antiretroviral therapy in people with HIV. The run of the v3.0 immunoSEQ assay was at survey level. Method: immunoSEQ multiplex PCR; TCRdb's copy keeps in-frame clones and lacks some. Among roughly 42,000 clones, approximately 85% were seen once, and the ten largest hold approximately 5.3%. V gene TRBV7-8 combines with J gene TRBJ1-2; D unclear. This TCR was sampled from a woman in her forties or fifties with HIV. The sample here was unsorted PBMCs, taken 3.1 years after starting antiretroviral therapy. The CDR3: CASSPPDERYGYTF. Here the CDR3 DNA reads TGTGCCAGCAGCCCGCCAGACGAGAGATATGGCTACACCTTC.